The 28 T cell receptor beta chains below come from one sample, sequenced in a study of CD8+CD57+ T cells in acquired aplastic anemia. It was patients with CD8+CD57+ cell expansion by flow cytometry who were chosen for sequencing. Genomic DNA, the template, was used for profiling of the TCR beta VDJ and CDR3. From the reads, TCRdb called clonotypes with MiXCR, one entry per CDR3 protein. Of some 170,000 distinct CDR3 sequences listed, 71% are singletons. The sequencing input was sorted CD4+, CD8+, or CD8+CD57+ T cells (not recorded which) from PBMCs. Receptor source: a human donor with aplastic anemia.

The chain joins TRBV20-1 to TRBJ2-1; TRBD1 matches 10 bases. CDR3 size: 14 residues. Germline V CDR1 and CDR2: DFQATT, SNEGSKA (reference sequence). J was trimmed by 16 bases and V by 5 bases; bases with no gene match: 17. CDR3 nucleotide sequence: TGCAGTGCTGGGGCCGGGACAGGGGACACTGAAGCTTTCTTC. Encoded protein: CSAGAGTGDTEAFF.

CDR3 sequence: CSVGGNGETQYF. CDR3 DNA sequence: TGCAGCGTTGGAGGGAACGGTGAGACCCAGTACTTC. The chain has TRBV29-1 and TRBJ2-5; possibly TRBD2 for D (5 bases). Germline assignment: CDR1 SQVTM and CDR2 ANQGSEA. The germline V and J ends were trimmed by 4 bases and 5 bases, with 11 bases remaining between them. The CDR3 has 12 amino acids.

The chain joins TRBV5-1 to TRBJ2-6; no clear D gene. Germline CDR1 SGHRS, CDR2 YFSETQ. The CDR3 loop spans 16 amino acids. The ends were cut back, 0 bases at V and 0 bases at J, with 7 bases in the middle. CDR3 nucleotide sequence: TGCGCCAGCAGCTTGGTTGGGTCCTCTGGGGCCAACGTCCTGACTTTC. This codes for CASSLVGSSGANVLTF.

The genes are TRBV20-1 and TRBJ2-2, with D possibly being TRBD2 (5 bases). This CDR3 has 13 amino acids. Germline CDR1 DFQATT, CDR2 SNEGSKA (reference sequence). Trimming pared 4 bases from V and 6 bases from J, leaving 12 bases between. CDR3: CSATTSFSGELFF. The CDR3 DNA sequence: TGCAGTGCTACCACTAGTTTTTCCGGGGAGCTGTTTTTT.

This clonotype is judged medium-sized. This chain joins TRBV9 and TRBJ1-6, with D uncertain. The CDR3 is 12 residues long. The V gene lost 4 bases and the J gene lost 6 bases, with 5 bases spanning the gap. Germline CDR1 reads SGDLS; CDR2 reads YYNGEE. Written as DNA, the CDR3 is TGTGCCAGCAGCAATATTAATTCACCCCTCCACTTT. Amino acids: CASSNINSPLHF.

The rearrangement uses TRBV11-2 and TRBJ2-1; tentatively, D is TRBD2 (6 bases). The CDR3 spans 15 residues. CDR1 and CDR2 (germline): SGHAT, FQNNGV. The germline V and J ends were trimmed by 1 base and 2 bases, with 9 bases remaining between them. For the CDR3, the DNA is TGTGCCAGCAGCTTAGGTAGCGGAGCCTACAATGAGCAGTTCTTC. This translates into CASSLGSGAYNEQFF.

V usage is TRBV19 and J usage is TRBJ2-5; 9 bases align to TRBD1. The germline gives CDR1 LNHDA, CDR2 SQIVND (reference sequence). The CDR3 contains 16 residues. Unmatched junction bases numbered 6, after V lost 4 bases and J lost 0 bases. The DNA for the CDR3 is TGTGCCAGTAGTAACCGGGACAGGGCGTACCAAGAGACCCAGTACTTC. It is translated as CASSNRDRAYQETQYF.

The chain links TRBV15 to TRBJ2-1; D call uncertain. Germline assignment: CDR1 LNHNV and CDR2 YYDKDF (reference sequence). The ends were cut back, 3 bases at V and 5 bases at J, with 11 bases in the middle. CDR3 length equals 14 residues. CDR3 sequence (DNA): TGTGCCACCAGCAGTGAAGCAGCTCACAATGAGCAGTTCTTC. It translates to CATSSEAAHNEQFF.

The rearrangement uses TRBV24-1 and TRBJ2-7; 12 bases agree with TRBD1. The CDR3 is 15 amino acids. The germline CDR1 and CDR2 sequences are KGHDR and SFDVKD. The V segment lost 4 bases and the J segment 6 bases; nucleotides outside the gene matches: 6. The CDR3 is CATSDTGTGGLEQYF. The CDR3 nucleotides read TGTGCCACCAGTGACACCGGGACAGGGGGCCTCGAGCAGTACTTC.

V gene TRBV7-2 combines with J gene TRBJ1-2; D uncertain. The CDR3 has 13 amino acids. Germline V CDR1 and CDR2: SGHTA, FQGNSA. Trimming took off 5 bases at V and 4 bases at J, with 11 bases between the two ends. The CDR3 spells CASSPEKIYGYTF. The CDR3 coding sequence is TGTGCCAGCAGCCCCGAAAAAATCTATGGCTACACCTTC.

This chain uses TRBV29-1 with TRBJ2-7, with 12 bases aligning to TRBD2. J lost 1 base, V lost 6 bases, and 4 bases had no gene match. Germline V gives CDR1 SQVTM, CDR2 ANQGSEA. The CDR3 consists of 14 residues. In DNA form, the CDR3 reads TGCAGCGTCGAGACTAGCGGGAGATCCTACGAGCAGTACTTC. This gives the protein CSVETSGRSYEQYF.

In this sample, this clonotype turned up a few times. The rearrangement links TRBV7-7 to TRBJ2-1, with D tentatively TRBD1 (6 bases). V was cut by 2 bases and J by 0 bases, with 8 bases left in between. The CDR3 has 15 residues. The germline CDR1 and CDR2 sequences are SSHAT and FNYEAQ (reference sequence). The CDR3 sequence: CASSLMTGSYNEQFF. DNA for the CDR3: TGTGCCAGCAGCTTAATGACAGGCTCCTACAATGAGCAGTTCTTC.

The CDR3: CASGLQPGQNEQYF. As DNA, the CDR3 is TGTGCTAGTGGTTTGCAGCCTGGTCAGAACGAGCAGTACTTC. V usage is TRBV12-3 or TRBV12-4 and J usage is TRBJ2-7; D gene unclear. The CDR3 consists of 14 residues.

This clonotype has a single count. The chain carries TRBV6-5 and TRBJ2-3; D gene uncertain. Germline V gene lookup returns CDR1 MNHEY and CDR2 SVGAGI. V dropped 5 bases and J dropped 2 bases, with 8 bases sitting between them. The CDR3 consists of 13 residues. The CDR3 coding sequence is TGTGCCAGCAGTCCTTCCCCCACAGATACGCAGTATTTT. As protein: CASSPSPTDTQYF.

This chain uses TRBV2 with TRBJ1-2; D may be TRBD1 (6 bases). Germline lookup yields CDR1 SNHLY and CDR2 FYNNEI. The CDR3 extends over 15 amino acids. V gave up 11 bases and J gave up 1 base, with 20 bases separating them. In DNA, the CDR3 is TGTGCCTATAAGGTCGGGGCAGGGGTTAACTATGGCTACACCTTC. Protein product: CAYKVGAGVNYGYTF.

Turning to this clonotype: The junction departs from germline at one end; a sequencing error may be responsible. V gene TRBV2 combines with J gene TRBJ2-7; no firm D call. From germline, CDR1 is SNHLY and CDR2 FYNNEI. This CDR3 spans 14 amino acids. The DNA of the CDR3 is TGTGCCAGCAGTTTAGTGGCAGCGTCCTACGAGCAGTGCTTC. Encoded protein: CASSLVAASYEQCF.

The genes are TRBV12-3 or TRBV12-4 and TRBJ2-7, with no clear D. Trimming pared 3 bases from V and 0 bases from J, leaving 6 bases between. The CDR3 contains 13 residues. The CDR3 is CASSLKPSYEQYF. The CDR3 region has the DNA TGTGCCAGCAGTTTGAAACCCTCCTACGAGCAGTACTTC.

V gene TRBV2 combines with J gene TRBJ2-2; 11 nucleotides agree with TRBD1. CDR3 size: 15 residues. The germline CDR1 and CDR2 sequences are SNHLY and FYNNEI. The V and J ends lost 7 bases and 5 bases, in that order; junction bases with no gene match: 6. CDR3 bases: TGTGCCAGCATAGGGGGGACAGGGGGGACCGGGGAGCTGTTTTTT. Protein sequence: CASIGGTGGTGELFF.

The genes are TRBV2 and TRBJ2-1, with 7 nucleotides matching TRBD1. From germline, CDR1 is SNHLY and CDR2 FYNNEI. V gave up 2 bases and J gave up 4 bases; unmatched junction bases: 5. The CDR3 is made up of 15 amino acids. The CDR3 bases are TGTGCCAGCAGTGAACAGGGGACAGCTTACAATGAGCAGTTCTTC. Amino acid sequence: CASSEQGTAYNEQFF. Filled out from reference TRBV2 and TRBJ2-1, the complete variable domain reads EPEVTQTPSHQVTQMGQEVILRCVPISNHLYFYWYRQILGQKVEFLVSFYNNEISEKSEIFDDQFSVERPDGSNFTLKIRSTKLEDSAMYFCASSEQGTAYNEQFFGPGTRLTVL.

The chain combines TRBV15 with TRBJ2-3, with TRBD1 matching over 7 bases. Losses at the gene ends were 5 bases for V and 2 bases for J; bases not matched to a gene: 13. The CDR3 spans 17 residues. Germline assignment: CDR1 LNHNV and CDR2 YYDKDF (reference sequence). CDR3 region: CATSFFFTGTVTDTQYF. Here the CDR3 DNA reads TGTGCCACCAGCTTTTTCTTTACCGGGACAGTCACAGATACGCAGTATTTT.

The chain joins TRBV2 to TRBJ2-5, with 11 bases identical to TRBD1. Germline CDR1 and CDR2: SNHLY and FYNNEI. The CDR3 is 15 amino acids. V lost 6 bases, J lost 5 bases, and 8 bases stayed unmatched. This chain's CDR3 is CASRWGTGGLETQYF. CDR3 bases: TGTGCCAGCAGGTGGGGGACAGGGGGTCTGGAGACCCAGTACTTC.

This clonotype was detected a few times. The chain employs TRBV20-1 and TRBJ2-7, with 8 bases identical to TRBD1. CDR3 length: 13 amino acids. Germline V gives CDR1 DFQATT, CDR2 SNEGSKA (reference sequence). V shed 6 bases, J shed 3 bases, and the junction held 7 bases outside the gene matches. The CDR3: CSATGTGNYEQYF. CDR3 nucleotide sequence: TGCAGTGCCACCGGGACAGGTAACTACGAGCAGTACTTC.

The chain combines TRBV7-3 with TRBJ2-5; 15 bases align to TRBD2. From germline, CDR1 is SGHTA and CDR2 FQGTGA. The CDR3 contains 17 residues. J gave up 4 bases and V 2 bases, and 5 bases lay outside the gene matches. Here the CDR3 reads CASSLGLAGGQGETQYF. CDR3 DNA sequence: TGTGCCAGCAGCTTAGGACTAGCGGGGGGGCAGGGAGAGACCCAGTACTTC. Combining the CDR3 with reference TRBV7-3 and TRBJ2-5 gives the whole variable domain GAGVSQTPSNKVTEKGKYVELRCDPISGHTALYWYRQSLGQGPEFLIYFQGTGAADDSGLPNDRFFAVRPEGSVSTLKIQRTERGDSAVYLCASSLGLAGGQGETQYFGPGTRLLVL.

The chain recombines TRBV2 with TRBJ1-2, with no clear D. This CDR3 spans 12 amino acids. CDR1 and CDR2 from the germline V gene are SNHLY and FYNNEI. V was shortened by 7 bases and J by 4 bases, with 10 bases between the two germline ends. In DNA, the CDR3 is TGTGCCAGCAAAGGGTATGGCTATGGCTACACCTTC. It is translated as CASKGYGYGYTF. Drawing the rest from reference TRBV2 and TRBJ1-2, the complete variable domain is EPEVTQTPSHQVTQMGQEVILRCVPISNHLYFYWYRQILGQKVEFLVSFYNNEISEKSEIFDDQFSVERPDGSNFTLKIRSTKLEDSAMYFCASKGYGYGYTFGSGTRLTVV.

CDR3 region: CASKSQPEETQYF. The CDR3 bases are TGTGCCAGCAAGAGCCAGCCAGAAGAGACCCAGTACTTC. The gene calls are TRBV6-4 and TRBJ2-5; D gene uncertain. Germline V gene data show CDR1 as MRHNA and CDR2 as SNTAGT. The CDR3 runs 13 residues. V dropped 7 bases and J dropped 3 bases, with 12 bases sitting between them.

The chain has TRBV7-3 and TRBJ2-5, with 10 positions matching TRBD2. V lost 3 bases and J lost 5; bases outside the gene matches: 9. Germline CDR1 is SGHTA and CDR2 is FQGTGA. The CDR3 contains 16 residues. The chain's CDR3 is CASSFLVAGGRETQYF. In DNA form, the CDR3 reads TGTGCCAGCAGCTTCTTGGTAGCGGGGGGTAGGGAGACCCAGTACTTC. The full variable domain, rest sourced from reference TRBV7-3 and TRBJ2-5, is GAGVSQTPSNKVTEKGKYVELRCDPISGHTALYWYRQSLGQGPEFLIYFQGTGAADDSGLPNDRFFAVRPEGSVSTLKIQRTERGDSAVYLCASSFLVAGGRETQYFGPGTRLLVL.

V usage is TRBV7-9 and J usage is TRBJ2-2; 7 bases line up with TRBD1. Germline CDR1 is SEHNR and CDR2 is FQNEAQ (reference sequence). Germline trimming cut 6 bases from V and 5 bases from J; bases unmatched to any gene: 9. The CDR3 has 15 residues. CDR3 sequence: CASRSGDSNTGELFF. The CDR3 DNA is TGTGCCAGCAGGTCAGGGGACAGTAATACCGGGGAGCTGTTTTTT.

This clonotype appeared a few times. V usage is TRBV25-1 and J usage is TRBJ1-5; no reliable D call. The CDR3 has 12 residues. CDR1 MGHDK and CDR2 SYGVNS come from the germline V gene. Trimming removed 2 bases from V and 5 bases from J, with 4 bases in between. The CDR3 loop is CASSEGDQPQHF. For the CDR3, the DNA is TGTGCCAGCAGTGAAGGGGATCAGCCCCAGCATTTT.